This T cell receptor (beta chain) was sequenced in a study of regulatory T cells in long-lasting Graves disease. In the study overall: Over 5 years of antithyroid drugs plus positive TSH receptor antibodies defined persistent Graves' disease. Study-wide findings and caveats: Having few samples may have compromised the accuracy.

In its sample, this clonotype was seen many times. The antigen remains unidentified. Researchers made TCR beta libraries by using iRepertoire HTBI primers and running Arm-PCR on CDR3 regions. TCRdb processed the multiplex PCR reads anew with MiXCR; each CDR3 protein has one entry. Of hundreds of thousands of distinct CDR3 sequences in the sample, about 19% were seen once. Indicated time point: persistent/refractory GD, antithyroid drugs over 5 years with positive TRAb. PBMC-extracted RNA yielded the TCR library. The CDR3 spans 15 residues. V shed 5 bases and J 5 bases; nucleotides not matched to a gene: 7. Germline V gene lookup returns CDR1 LNHDA and CDR2 SQIVND (reference sequence).

The sample consisted of peripheral blood mononuclear cells (PBMCs), taken when the disease was refractory, from a patient treated with antithyroid drugs. This chain connects TRBV19 to TRBJ2-5; 11 bases map to TRBD1. The receptor's source is a female donor with Graves disease. The CDR3 reads CASSLRTGGRETQYF. CDR3 nucleotide sequence: TGTGCCAGTAGTCTCCGGACAGGGGGCCGGGAGACCCAGTACTTC.